The present T cell receptor (beta chain) was sequenced within a study of Graves' ophthalmopathy and Graves' hyperthyroidism. RNA transcripts were the source from which TCR beta CDR3 regions were amplified. HTBI primers served in a first-round RT-PCR, which a second-round multiplex PCR followed. TCRdb recomputed calls from the multiplex PCR reads with MiXCR, one row per CDR3 protein. The repertoire has 350,000 or so distinct CDR3 sequences, about a sixth of them found once; the top ten carry 9% to 15%. The V gene lost 2 bases and the J gene lost 0 bases, with 10 bases spanning the gap. This CDR3 is 15 amino acids long. Germline CDR1 and CDR2: KGHSH and LQKENI.

The chain has TRBV18 and TRBJ1-1; D perhaps matches TRBD1 (5 bases). Sequencing was carried out using peripheral blood. The clonotype was recovered from an adult man with Graves' ophthalmopathy. CDR3 residues: CASSPSSGMNTEAFF. The CDR3 region has the DNA TGTGCCAGCTCACCAAGTTCAGGGATGAACACTGAAGCTTTCTTT. Using reference TRBV18 and TRBJ1-1 for the parts outside the CDR3, the full variable domain is NAGVMQNPRHLVRRRGQEARLRCSPMKGHSHVYWYRQLPEEGLKFMVYLQKENIIDESGMPKERFSAEFPKEGPSILRIQQVVRGDSAAYFCASSPSSGMNTEAFFGQGTRLTVV.